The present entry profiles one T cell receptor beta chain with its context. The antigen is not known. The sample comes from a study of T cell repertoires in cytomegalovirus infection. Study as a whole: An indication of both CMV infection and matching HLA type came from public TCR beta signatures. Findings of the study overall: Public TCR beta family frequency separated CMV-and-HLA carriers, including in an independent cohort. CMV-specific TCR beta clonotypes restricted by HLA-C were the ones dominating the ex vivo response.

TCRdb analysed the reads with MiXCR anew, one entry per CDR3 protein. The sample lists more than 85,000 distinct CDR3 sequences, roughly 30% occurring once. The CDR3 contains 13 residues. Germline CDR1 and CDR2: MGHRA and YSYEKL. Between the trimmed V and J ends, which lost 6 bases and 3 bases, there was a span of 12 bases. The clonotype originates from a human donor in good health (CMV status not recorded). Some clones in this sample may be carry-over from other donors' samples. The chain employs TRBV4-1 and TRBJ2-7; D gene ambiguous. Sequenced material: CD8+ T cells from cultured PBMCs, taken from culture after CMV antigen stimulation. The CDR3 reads CASSSWLLYEQYF. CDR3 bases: TGCGCCAGCAGTTCGTGGCTGCTCTACGAGCAGTACTTC.